What follows are 18 T cell receptor beta chains derived from one specimen sequenced in a study of cytomegalovirus exposure and HLA in healthy donors (dated by TCRdb to about 2017). Receptor libraries were prepared by the immunoSEQ multiplex PCR assay. The multiplex PCR relied on a mix of 60 forward primers for TCR Vbeta segments and 13 reverse primers for TCR Jbeta segments. This immuneACCESS table, as held by TCRdb, lists in-frame sequences with V and J called but not all clones. Of the missing ones, under half trace to an unresolved V gene in checked studies; the others have no known cause. For this sample the table gives roughly 170,000 clones, of which 70% to 90% were detected only once. The ten largest clones represent 2.2% of the sample. Sequencing was carried out using PBMCs. The receptors derive from a woman aged 30 to 39 in good health and CMV-seronegative.

The J gene is TRBJ2-3, the V gene TRBV27, with no clear D. The CDR3 extends over 16 amino acids. Trimming cost V 2 bases and J 2 bases, with 14 bases left between them. CDR1 and CDR2 (germline): MNHEY, SMNVEV (reference sequence). The CDR3 DNA is TGTGCCAGCAGTTTAAGTTCACCTCCCTACACAGATACGCAGTATTTT. Translation gives CASSLSSPPYTDTQYF.

The V gene is TRBV7-2, the J gene TRBJ2-2; a possible D gene is TRBD2 (6 bases). There are 14 residues in the CDR3. The V end was cut by 5 bases, the J end by 1 base, with 8 bases between. The V gene's germline CDR1 is SGHTA and CDR2 FQGNSA. CDR3 bases: TGTGCCAGCAGCCGGGACTGGAACACCGGGGAGCTGTTTTTT. Encoded protein: CASSRDWNTGELFF.

The chain combines TRBV5-6 with TRBJ1-5, with D perhaps matching TRBD1 (5 bases). This CDR3 comprises 16 residues. The germline V and J ends were trimmed by 0 bases and 3 bases, with 13 bases remaining between them. Germline V gene sequence: CDR1 SGHDT, CDR2 YYEEEE. The CDR3 DNA follows: TGTGCCAGCAGCTTGGGTCAGCACAGGTACAATCAGCCCCAGCATTTT. It specifies CASSLGQHRYNQPQHF.

This clone was seen a few times. This chain links TRBV9 with TRBJ2-7; tentative D call: TRBD2 (6 bases). V was clipped by 3 bases and J by 7 bases, with 14 bases between them. This CDR3 is 13 amino acids long. From germline, CDR1 is SGDLS and CDR2 YYNGEE. The CDR3 DNA reads TGTGCCAGCAGCGCCGAGGGACTTTGGGAGCAGTACTTC. Translating it yields CASSAEGLWEQYF.

The J gene is TRBJ1-1, the V gene TRBV5-8; the match to TRBD1 covers 9 bases. The V segment lost 4 bases and the J segment 4 bases; nucleotides outside the gene matches: 5. Germline CDR1 and CDR2: SGHTS and YDEGEE. CDR3 length equals 14 residues. CDR3 nucleotides: TGTGCCAGCAGCGCTCCGGGACAGGGCACTGAAGCTTTCTTT. Translated, it gives CASSAPGQGTEAFF.

The chain couples TRBV28 to TRBJ2-7; 8 bases are shared with TRBD1. Trimming took 5 bases from V and 0 from J; bases not matched to a gene: 3. The CDR3 sequence is 14 residues long. Looked up from germline, CDR1 is MDHEN and CDR2 is SYDVKM. The DNA of the CDR3 is TGTGCCAGCAGTACAGGACAGGGCTCCTACGAGCAGTACTTC. Translation gives CASSTGQGSYEQYF.

This clone was detected a few times. The chain couples TRBV27 to TRBJ2-7; TRBD1 agrees at 7 bases. J lost 2 bases, V lost 11 bases, and 15 bases had no gene match. Germline CDR1 and CDR2: MNHEY and SMNVEV (reference sequence). The CDR3 has 15 amino acids. Here the CDR3 DNA reads TGTGCCTCGGATCAATCGGGACAGAAACCCTACGAGCAGTACTTC. This encodes CASDQSGQKPYEQYF.

The chain is built from TRBV27 and TRBJ2-5; 10 nucleotides match TRBD1. Germline-derived CDR1 and CDR2 are MNHEY and SMNVEV (reference sequence). The CDR3 runs 13 residues. Trimming removed 11 bases from V and 5 bases from J; junction bases left unmatched: 8. CDR3 sequence (DNA): TGTGCCTGCGGGACAGGGGCTCGGGAGACCCAGTACTTC. Its protein is CACGTGARETQYF.

The chain joins TRBV5-6 to TRBJ2-1; TRBD1 is a possible D gene (6 bases). The germline gives CDR1 SGHDT, CDR2 YYEEEE. This CDR3 is built from 12 residues. With 9 bases removed from V and 7 bases from J, the gap between germline ends came to 14 bases. CDR3 sequence reads: CANSETGNEQFF. The CDR3, as DNA: TGTGCCAACAGTGAAACAGGGAATGAGCAGTTCTTC.

The chain joins TRBV7-2 to TRBJ2-3; a weak D match, TRBD2 (5 bases). V was pared by 4 bases and J by 4 bases, with 9 bases between. CDR3 length: 13 amino acids. From germline, CDR1 is SGHTA and CDR2 FQGNSA. The CDR3 nucleotides are TGTGCCAGCAGCTCCTATAGCGCAGATACGCAGTATTTT. This codes for CASSSYSADTQYF. Filled out from reference TRBV7-2 and TRBJ2-3, the complete variable domain reads GAGVSQSPSNKVTEKGKDVELRCDPISGHTALYWYRQSLGQGLEFLIYFQGNSAPDKSGLPSDRFSAERTGGSVSTLTIQRTQQEDSAVYLCASSSYSADTQYFGPGTRLTVL.

V and J are TRBV4-1 and TRBJ2-1, with D perhaps matching TRBD2 (6 bases). Germline V lookup: CDR1 MGHRA, CDR2 YSYEKL. Trimming took off 1 base at V and 7 bases at J, with 32 bases between the two ends. This CDR3 comprises 21 residues. The CDR3 DNA reads as TGCGCCAGCAGCCAAGTGATCACCCAAGGTCGTAAGGTCCGCGGGGTGAATGAGCAGTTCTTC. Protein: CASSQVITQGRKVRGVNEQFF.

The genes are TRBV27 and TRBJ1-4, with D perhaps matching TRBD1 (6 bases). CDR1 MNHEY and CDR2 SMNVEV come from the germline V gene (reference sequence). This CDR3 has 14 amino acids. V lost 3 bases and J lost 7, with 12 bases in between. The CDR3 DNA follows: TGTGCCAGCAGTTTCGGGACAAAAGGTGAAAAACTGTTTTTT. This gives the protein CASSFGTKGEKLFF.

J is TRBJ1-2 and V is TRBV19; D might be TRBD1 (5 bases). Between the trimmed V and J ends, which lost 3 bases and 7 bases, there was a span of 15 bases. Germline V gives CDR1 LNHDA, CDR2 SQIVND (reference sequence). This CDR3 is 14 amino acids long. CDR3 nucleotides: TGTGCCAGTAGTATTAAGGGGCCCGTGAGTGGCTACACCTTC. Its protein is CASSIKGPVSGYTF.

This chain uses TRBV28 with TRBJ2-7; D gene uncertain. Germline V gives CDR1 MDHEN, CDR2 SYDVKM. V lost 4 bases and J 3 bases, leaving 10 bases between the germline ends. The CDR3 is made up of 13 amino acids. CDR3 loop: CASSSTSIYEQYF. CDR3 bases: TGTGCCAGCAGTTCGACTTCAATCTACGAGCAGTACTTC.

The chain carries TRBV4-2 and TRBJ2-5, with 10 bases identical to TRBD1. CDR3 size: 15 residues. Trimming removed 2 bases from V and 5 bases from J; junction bases left unmatched: 5. CDR1 and CDR2 (germline): LGHNA, YNFKEQ. The CDR3 loop reads CASSQQTGGGETQYF. The CDR3 region has the DNA TGTGCCAGCAGCCAACAGACAGGGGGCGGTGAGACCCAGTACTTC.

The chain employs TRBV5-1 and TRBJ2-7; D unclear. Trimming left V 0 bases short and J 2 bases short, with 12 bases between. The CDR3 consists of 15 residues. CDR1 and CDR2 from the germline V gene are SGHRS and YFSETQ. CDR3 coding DNA: TGCGCCAGCAGCTTGGTTGGCAGTATCCCCTACGAGCAGTACTTC. Translation: CASSLVGSIPYEQYF.

V and J are TRBV10-2 and TRBJ2-5, with 9 nucleotides matching TRBD1. Per germline, CDR1 WSHSY and CDR2 SAAADI. The V and J ends lost 8 bases and 4 bases, in that order; junction bases with no gene match: 8. This CDR3 has 14 amino acids. The CDR3 DNA follows: TGCGCCAGCCGAAACAGGGGGCCGGGAGAGACCCAGTACTTC. Its protein product is CASRNRGPGETQYF.

V is TRBV18 and J is TRBJ1-6; possible D gene TRBD1, 5 bases. V gave up 6 bases and J gave up 7 bases, with 13 bases separating them. The CDR3 runs to 14 residues. From germline, CDR1 is KGHSH and CDR2 LQKENI. The CDR3 sequence is CASSHDSLNSPLHF. The CDR3 DNA follows: TGTGCCAGCTCTCACGACAGCCTGAATTCACCCCTCCACTTT.